Listed below are T cell receptor beta chains from one sample, sequenced in a study of T cell responses to AZD1222 COVID-19 vaccine. Generated by immunoSEQ multiplex PCR, the TCRdb table keeps only in-frame clones and is missing some. Of some 99,000 clones listed, over 75% are singletons. The material sequenced was peripheral blood, taken 28 days after the second AZD1222 dose. All receptors derive from an adult who received the AZD1222 COVID-19 vaccine. CDR3s include the opening cysteine and the closing phenylalanine or tryptophan. The D gene is left open where the match is weak. The listing skips clone size in some rows; elsewhere it reads once, few, many or a size class.

>TRBV9|TRBJ2-3|NA|NA
TGTGCCAGCAGCGACCAGGGGGGAGTTTCAGATACGCAGTATTTT
CASSDQGGVSDTQYF
>TRBV6-6|TRBJ2-2|many|NA
TGTGCCAGCAGTTCTGGGGGGTCGAACACCGGGGAGCTGTTTTTT
CASSSGGSNTGELFF
>TRBV5-5|TRBJ2-5|few|TRBD2
TGTGCCAGCAGCTTAGAGGGACTAGCGGGCGGGACCCAGTACTTC
CASSLEGLAGGTQYF
>TRBV24-1|TRBJ2-7|NA|TRBD1
TGTGCCACCAGTGACCGGGACAGGTACTACGAGCAGTACTTC
CATSDRDRYYEQYF
>TRBV2|TRBJ1-1|NA|NA
TGTGCCAGCAGTGTTTTCAGGGGCACTGAAGCTTTCTTT
CASSVFRGTEAFF
>TRBV15|TRBJ1-5|few|NA
TGTGCCACCAGCAGAGATAGAAGTCCCAGCAATCAGCCCCAGCATTTT
CATSRDRSPSNQPQHF
>TRBV4-3|TRBJ2-4|NA|NA
TGCGCCAGCAGCCAAGGGTCAGGGGCTAGCGCCAACATTCAGTACTTC
CASSQGSGASANIQYF
>TRBV25-1|TRBJ1-2|few|TRBD1
TGTGCCAGCAGTGGAGACGGGACAGGCTATGGCTACACCTTC
CASSGDGTGYGYTF
>TRBV6-5|TRBJ2-2|medium-sized|NA
TGTGCCAGCAGTTACTCTCCCGAGGGTACCGGGGAGCTGTTTTTT
CASSYSPEGTGELFF
>TRBV6-2/TRBV6-3|TRBJ2-1|NA|TRBD2
TGTGCCAGCAGCCACCGGGGCGGGAGTTTAACTCAGTTCTTC
CASSHRGGSLTQFF
>TRBV9|TRBJ2-7|NA|TRBD2
TGTGCCAGCAGCGTAGCTAGCGGGAGTATCGCCTACGAGCAGTACTTC
CASSVASGSIAYEQYF
>TRBV5-4|TRBJ2-5|NA|NA
TGTGCCAGCAGCCCCACAGCCTCCAGGGAGACCCAGTACTTC
CASSPTASRETQYF
>TRBV3-1/TRBV3-2|TRBJ2-3|NA|NA
TGTGCCAGCAGCCAAGTAGTAGGGGGTTCAGATACGCAGTATTTT
CASSQVVGGSDTQYF
>TRBV6-5|TRBJ1-1|NA|NA
TGTGCCAGCAGTTACTGGCAGCCGAACACTGAAGCTTTCTTT
CASSYWQPNTEAFF
>TRBV7-3|TRBJ2-2|once|NA
TGTGCCAGCAGCTTACTTTGGGACACCGGGGAGCTGTTTTTT
CASSLLWDTGELFF
>TRBV30|TRBJ2-6|once|NA
TGTGCCTGGCAGGGCCTTAACTCTGGGGCCAACGTCCTGACTTTC
CAWQGLNSGANVLTF
>TRBV11-2|TRBJ2-3|NA|TRBD2
TGTGCCAGCAGCACGGGGACTAGCGGTTACACAGATACGCAGTATTTT
CASSTGTSGYTDTQYF
>TRBV15|TRBJ2-7|NA|TRBD1
TGTGCCACCAGTTTCTTGGGGACAGGGCCTCACGAGCAGTACTTC
CATSFLGTGPHEQYF
>TRBV18|TRBJ2-3|NA|NA
TGTGCCAGCTCACCACCGACAGTTCGGATGTACCATACGCAGTATTTT
CASSPPTVRMYHTQYF
>TRBV30|TRBJ2-5|NA|TRBD2
TGTGCCTGGAGGGCTAGCGGGGGGGCGCAAGAGACCCAGTACTTC
CAWRASGGAQETQYF
>TRBV5-6|TRBJ1-5|NA|NA
TGTGCCAGCAGCCCTGCCCAGAATCAGCCCCAGCATTTT
CASSPAQNQPQHF
>TRBV9|TRBJ2-1|once|TRBD2
TGTGCCAGCGGCCAGCGGGGGGGCAATGAGCAGTTCTTC
CASGQRGGNEQFF
>TRBV6-2/TRBV6-3|TRBJ1-2|NA|NA
TGTGCCAGCAGCCGACAGCGCTCCAAAGGCTACACCTTC
CASSRQRSKGYTF
>TRBV3-1/TRBV3-2|TRBJ1-5|NA|NA
TGTGCCAGCAGCCAAGCTCCGGGGGCAGAGCAGCCCCAGCATTTT
CASSQAPGAEQPQHF